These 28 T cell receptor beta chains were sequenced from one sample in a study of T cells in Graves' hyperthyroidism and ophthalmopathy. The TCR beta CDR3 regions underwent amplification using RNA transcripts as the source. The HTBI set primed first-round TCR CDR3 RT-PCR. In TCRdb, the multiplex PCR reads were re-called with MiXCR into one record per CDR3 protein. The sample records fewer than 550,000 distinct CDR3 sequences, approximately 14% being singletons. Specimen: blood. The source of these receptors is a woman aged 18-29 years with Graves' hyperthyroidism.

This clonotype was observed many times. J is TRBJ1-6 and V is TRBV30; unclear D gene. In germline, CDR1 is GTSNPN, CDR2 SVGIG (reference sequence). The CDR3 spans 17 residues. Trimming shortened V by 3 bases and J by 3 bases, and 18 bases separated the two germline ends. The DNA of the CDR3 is TGTGCCTGGAGCATTACGGGCAGGCCGTTCTATAATTCACCCCTCCACTTT. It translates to CAWSITGRPFYNSPLHF.

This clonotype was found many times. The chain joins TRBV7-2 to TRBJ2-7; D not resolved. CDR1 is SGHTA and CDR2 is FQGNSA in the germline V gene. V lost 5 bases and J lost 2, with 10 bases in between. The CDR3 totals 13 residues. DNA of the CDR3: TGTGCCAGCAGCCGGACGGAAGCCTACGAGCAGTACTTC. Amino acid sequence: CASSRTEAYEQYF.

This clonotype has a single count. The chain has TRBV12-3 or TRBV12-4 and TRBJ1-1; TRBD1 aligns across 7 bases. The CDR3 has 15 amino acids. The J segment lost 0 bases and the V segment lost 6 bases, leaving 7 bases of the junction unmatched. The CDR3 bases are TGTGCCAGCAGGGACCGGGACAGAATGAACACTGAAGCTTTCTTT. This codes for CASRDRDRMNTEAFF.

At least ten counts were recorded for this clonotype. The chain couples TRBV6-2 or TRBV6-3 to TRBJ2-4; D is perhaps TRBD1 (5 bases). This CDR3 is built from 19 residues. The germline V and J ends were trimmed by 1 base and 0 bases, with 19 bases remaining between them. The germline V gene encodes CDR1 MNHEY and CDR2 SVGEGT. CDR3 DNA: TGTGCCAGCAGTTACTGGGGCAGACCTGGTGGATTAGCCAAAAACATTCAGTACTTC. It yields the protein CASSYWGRPGGLAKNIQYF.

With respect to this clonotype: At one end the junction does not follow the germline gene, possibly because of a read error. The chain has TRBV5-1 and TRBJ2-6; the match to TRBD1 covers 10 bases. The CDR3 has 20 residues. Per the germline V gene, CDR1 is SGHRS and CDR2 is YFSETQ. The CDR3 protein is CASSLDRGRVGVSGANVLTF. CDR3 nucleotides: TGTGCCAGCAGCTTGGACAGGGGGAGAGTTGGGGTCTCTGGGGCCAACGTCCTGACTTTC.

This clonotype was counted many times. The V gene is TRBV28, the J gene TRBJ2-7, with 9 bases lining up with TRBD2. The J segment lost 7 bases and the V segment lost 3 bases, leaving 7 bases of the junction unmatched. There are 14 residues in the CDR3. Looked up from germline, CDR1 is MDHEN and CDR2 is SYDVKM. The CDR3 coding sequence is TGTGCCAGCAGTTTCGCGCTAGCGGGGAGTGAGCAGTACTTC. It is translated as CASSFALAGSEQYF.

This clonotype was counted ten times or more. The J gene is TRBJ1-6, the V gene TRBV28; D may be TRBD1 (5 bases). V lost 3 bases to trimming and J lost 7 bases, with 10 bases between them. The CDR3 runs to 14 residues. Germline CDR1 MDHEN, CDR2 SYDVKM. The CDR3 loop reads CASSFGTGNSPLHF. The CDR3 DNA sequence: TGTGCCAGCAGTTTTGGGACGGGGAATTCACCCCTCCACTTT.

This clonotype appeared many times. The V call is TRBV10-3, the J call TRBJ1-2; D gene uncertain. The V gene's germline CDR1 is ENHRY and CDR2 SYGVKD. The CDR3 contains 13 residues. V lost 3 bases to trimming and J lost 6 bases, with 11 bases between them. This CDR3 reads CAISDLGLNGYTF. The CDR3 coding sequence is TGTGCCATCAGTGATTTGGGGTTAAATGGCTACACCTTC.

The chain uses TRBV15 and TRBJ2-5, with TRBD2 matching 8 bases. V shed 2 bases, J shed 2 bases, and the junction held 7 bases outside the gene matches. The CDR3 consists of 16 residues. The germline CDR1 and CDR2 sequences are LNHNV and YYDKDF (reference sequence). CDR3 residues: CATSRLAGGGQETQYF. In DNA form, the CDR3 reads TGTGCCACCAGCAGATTGGCGGGAGGAGGTCAAGAGACCCAGTACTTC.

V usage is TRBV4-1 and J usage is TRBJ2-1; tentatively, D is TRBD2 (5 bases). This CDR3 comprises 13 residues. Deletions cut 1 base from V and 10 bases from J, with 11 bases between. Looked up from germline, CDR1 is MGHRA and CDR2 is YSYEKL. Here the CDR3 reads CASSQVGSGEQFF. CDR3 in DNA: TGCGCCAGCAGCCAAGTAGGGTCGGGAGAGCAGTTCTTC.

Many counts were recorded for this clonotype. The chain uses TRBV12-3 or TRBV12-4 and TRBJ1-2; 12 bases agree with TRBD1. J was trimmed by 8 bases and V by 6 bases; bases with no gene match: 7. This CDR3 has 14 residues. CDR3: CASRLGQGARGYTF. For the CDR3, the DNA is TGTGCCAGCAGACTGGGACAGGGGGCGAGAGGCTACACCTTC.

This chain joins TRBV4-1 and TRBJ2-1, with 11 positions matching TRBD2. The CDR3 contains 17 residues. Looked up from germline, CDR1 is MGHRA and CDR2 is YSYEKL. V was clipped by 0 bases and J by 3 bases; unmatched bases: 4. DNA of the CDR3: TGCGCCAGCAGCCAAGATAGCGGGGGGGCCCTCTACAATGAGCAGTTCTTC. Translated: CASSQDSGGALYNEQFF.

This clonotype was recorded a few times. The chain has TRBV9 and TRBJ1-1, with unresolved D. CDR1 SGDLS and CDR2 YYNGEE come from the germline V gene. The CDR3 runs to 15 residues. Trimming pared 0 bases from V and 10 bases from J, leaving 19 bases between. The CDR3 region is CASSVESDALNGAFF. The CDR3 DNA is TGTGCCAGCAGCGTAGAGTCGGACGCCCTGAACGGAGCTTTCTTT.

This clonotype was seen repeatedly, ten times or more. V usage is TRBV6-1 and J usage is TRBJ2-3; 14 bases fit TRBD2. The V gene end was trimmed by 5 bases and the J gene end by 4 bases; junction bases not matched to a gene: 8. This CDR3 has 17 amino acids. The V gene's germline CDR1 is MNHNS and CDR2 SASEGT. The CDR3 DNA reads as TGTGCCAGCAGTCCAAGGACTAGCGGGGGGAGATCAGATACGCAGTATTTT. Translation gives CASSPRTSGGRSDTQYF.

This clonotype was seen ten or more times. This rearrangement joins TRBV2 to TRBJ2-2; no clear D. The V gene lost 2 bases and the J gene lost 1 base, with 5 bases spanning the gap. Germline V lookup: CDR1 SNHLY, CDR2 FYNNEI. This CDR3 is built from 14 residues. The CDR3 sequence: CASSESENTGELFF. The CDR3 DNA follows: TGTGCCAGCAGTGAATCGGAGAACACCGGGGAGCTGTTTTTT.

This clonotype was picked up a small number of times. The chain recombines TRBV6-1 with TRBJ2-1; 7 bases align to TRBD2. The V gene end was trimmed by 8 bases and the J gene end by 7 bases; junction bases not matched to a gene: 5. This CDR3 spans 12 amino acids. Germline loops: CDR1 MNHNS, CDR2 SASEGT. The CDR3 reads CASGEGGNEQFF. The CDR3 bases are TGTGCCAGCGGAGAGGGAGGGAATGAGCAGTTCTTC.

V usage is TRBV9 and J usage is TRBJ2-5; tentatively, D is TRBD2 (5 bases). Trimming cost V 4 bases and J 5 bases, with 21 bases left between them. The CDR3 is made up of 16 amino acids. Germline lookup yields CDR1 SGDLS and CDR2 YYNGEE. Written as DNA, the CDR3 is TGTGCCAGCAGCCCCCATGCGGGCCAGGTTGTGGAGACCCAGTACTTC. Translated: CASSPHAGQVVETQYF.

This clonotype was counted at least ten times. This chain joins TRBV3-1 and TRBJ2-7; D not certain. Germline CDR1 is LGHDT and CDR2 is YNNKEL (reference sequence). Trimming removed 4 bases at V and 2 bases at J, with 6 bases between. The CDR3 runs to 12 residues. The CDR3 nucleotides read TGTGCCAGCAGCCGCTGGCCCTACGAGCAGTACTTC. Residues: CASSRWPYEQYF.

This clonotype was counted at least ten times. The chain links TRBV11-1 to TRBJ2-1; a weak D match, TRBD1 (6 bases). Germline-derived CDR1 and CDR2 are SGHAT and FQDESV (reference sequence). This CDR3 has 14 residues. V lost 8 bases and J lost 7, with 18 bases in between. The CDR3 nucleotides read TGTGCCAGCGGGAAGGGGGAGAGGGAAAATGAGCAGTTCTTC. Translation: CASGKGERENEQFF.

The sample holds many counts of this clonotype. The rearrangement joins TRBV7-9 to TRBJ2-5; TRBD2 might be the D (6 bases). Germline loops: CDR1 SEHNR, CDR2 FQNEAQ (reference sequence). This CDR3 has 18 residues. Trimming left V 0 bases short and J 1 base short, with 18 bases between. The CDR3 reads CASSLAVSSVPSQETQYF. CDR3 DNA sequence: TGTGCCAGCAGCTTAGCCGTCTCTAGCGTCCCTTCCCAAGAGACCCAGTACTTC.

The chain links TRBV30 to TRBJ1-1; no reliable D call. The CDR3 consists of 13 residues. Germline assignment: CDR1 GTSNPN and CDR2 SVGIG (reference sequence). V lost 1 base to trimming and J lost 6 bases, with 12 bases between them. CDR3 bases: TGTGCCTGGAGTGCTTTGCGAATGTCTGAAGCTTTCTTT. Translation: CAWSALRMSEAFF.

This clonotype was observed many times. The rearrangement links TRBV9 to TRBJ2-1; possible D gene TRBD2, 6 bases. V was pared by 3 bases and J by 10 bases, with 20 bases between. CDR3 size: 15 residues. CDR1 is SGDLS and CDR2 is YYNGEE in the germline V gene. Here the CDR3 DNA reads TGTGCCAGCAGCGGCCCCGGGACTCGCTTTGGCGAGCAGTTCTTC. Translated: CASSGPGTRFGEQFF.

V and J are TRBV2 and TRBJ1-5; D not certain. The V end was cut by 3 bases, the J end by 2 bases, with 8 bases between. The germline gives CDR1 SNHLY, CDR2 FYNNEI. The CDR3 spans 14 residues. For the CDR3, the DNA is TGTGCCAGCAGTGAGGGAAATGGCAATCAGCCCCAGCATTTT. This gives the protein CASSEGNGNQPQHF.

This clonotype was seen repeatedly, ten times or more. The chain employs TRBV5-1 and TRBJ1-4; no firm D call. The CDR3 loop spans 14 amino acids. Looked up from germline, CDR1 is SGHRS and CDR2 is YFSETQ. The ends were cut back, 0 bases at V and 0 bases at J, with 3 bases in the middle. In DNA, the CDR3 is TGCGCCAGCAGCTTGGTGTCAACTAATGAAAAACTGTTTTTT. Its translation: CASSLVSTNEKLFF.

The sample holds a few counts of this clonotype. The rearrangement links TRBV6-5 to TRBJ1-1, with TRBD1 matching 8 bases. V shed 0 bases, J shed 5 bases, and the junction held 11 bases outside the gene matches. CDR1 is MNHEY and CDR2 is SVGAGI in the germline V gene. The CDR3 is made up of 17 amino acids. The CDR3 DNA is TGTGCCAGCAGTTACTCGACGAGTCCGCAGGGGGCAACTGAAGCTTTCTTT. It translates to CASSYSTSPQGATEAFF.

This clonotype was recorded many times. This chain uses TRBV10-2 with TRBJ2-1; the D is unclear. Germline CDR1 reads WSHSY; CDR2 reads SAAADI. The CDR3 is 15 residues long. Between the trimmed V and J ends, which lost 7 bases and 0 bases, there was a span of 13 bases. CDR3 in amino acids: CASMVPSRSYNEQFF. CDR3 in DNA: TGCGCCAGCATGGTACCGTCCCGCTCCTACAATGAGCAGTTCTTC.

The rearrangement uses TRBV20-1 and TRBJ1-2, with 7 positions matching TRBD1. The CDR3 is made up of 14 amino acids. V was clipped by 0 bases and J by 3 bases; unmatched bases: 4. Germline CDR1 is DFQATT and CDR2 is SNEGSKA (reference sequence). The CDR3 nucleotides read TGCAGTGCTAGAGATGAGGGGGCGTACTATGGCTACACCTTC. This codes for CSARDEGAYYGYTF.

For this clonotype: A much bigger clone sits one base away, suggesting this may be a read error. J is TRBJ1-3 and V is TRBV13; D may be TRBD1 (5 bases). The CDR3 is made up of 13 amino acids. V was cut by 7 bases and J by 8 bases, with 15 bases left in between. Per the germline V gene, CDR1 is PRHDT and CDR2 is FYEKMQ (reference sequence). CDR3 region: CASKRDGGDTIYF. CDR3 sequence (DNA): TGTGCCAGCAAAAGGGACGGAGGAGACACCATATATTTT.